This T cell receptor (beta chain) was obtained from a study of blood T cell repertoires in COVID-19 (dated by TCRdb to the early 2020s). Notes on the research overall: Samples from collaborators originated in the United States, Italy and Spain and spanned both the acute and convalescent phases of COVID-19. Nearly every sample came with metadata listing a de-identified subject ID, COVID-19 status, age in years and sex. A freely available public database, intended as a resource for researchers studying the immune response to SARS-CoV-2, is where the repertoires were released. HLA class I and class II types, where available, came from metadata supplied by the sample provider rather than from assay-based typing. The samples were drawn from the first 160 participants of the ongoing ImmuneRACE study and from 1,254 subjects provided by 6 global collaborators. The prospective study material was composed of cDNA or gDNA derived from T cells, B-cell-depleted T cells, or PBMCs. Deeply sampled blood TCRbeta repertoires from subjects exposed to, actively infected with, or recovered from COVID-19 were included in the dataset.

In the case of this clone: What antigen it recognizes has not been identified. No per-base quality is available; no much larger clone lies one base away.

TCRbeta CDR3 regions were amplified from genomic DNA by means of the immunoSEQ Assay, a bias-controlled multiplex PCR. On the authors' methods: The number of nucleated cells in each sample was estimated by amplification of reference gene primers within the assay. To quantify the absolute abundance of each unique TCRbeta CDR3 rearrangement, sequence reads were collapsed and filtered. Productive Simpson clonality was computed per sample as the square root of Simpson's diversity index over productive rearrangements. This is the immuneACCESS table as TCRdb keeps it, with only in-frame sequences that have V and J called. A part of the clones is gone; compared with another copy, unresolved V genes explain less than half, and the rest is unexplained. The DNA was the basis for D and trimming; V, J and clone size are from that table. Counted in this sample were about 27,000 clones; approximately 66% of them appeared once. The top ten clonotypes cover 7.3% of the sample.

Whole blood was collected in K2EDTA tubes by collaborating institutions according to the institutions' own protocols. For TCRbeta analysis, collaborators shipped samples as frozen whole blood, isolated PBMCs, or DNA extracted from either of those sample types. CDR1 SGHRS and CDR2 YFSETQ are derived from the germline V gene. V trim: 8 bases; J trim: 5 bases; unmatched bases: 8. The CDR3 has 13 amino acids, counting the end cysteine and phenylalanine. The retained sequence is limited to the CDR3, 39 bases, with the frame set at the first base. Overall results and qualifications from the work: How much clinical and demographic metadata was included differed by source and by participant, and the metadata was provided uncurated.

The receptor comes from a man in his sixties with active or convalescent COVID-19. The rearrangement combines TRBV5-1 with TRBJ2-7, with TRBD1 matching 9 junction bases. Sequenced sample: peripheral blood. The sequence in DNA is TGCGCCAGTTCCGGGACAGGGTCCCACGAGCAGTACTTC. This translates into CASSGTGSHEQYF.